This TCR beta chain stems from a study of shared clonotypes between healthy human individuals. Study results and limitations: A small donor pool kept down the genetic and exposure-history diversity that was represented. Blood was the only sampled material, and tissue repertoires likely differ. Memory subsets had estimated richness that was generally smaller than that of naive subsets.

This clone was observed once. Its antigen remains unidentified. The CDR3 consists of 13 residues. Germline-derived CDR1 and CDR2 are SNHLY and FYNNEI. Healthy adults negative for HIV, lacking recent acute infections or vaccinations, served as donors. Using immunoSEQ multiplex PCR, the repertoire was profiled, and TCRdb retains in-frame clones only, with some absent. The table lists about 2,500,000 clones, roughly nine tenths of them singletons. The sample comprised naive CD4+ T cells sorted from blood. Indicated subset: CD45RA+ positively selected. V and J are TRBV2 and TRBJ2-5, with no clear D. Near its end, the DNA agrees better with TRBJ2-7, so the J call may be wrong. This clonotype originated in a man between 18 and 29 years old in good health. This chain's CDR3 is CASSLGTPYEQYF. The CDR3 DNA sequence: TGTGCCAGCAGCCTCGGAACTCCCTACGAGCAGTACTTC.